This T cell receptor beta chain stems from a study of blood T cell repertoires in COVID-19. Study in general: Both acute and convalescent COVID-19 samples were obtained from the United States, Italy and Spain.

CDR1 LNHDA and CDR2 SQIVND come from the germline V gene (reference sequence). The V end was cut by 8 bases, the J end by 4 bases, with 14 bases between. The CDR3 totals 13 residues. How the authors handled the data: Researchers report that nucleated cell counts were estimated from reference gene primer amplification. Using immunoSEQ multiplex PCR, the repertoire was profiled, and TCRdb retains in-frame clones only, with some absent. The V and J calls and clone size are taken from that table; D and trimming were inferred from the DNA. Of hundreds of thousands of clones detected, around nine tenths appear once; the ten largest clones hold more than 0.7%.

The J gene is TRBJ1-1, the V gene TRBV19; maybe TRBD1 (6 bases). Specimen: peripheral blood. The sequence came from a young man with COVID-19, enrolled during active disease. CDR3: CASSGGRGTEAFF. DNA of the CDR3: TGTGCCAGTTCGGGGGGCAGGGGCACTGAAGCTTTCTTT.